Listed here are 13 T cell receptor beta chains from one sample, sequenced in a study of blood T cell repertoires in COVID-19. Libraries were prepared by immunoSEQ multiplex PCR; TCRdb keeps only in-frame clonotypes and omits some of them. Of roughly 100,000 clones listed, 88% are singletons. Source material: peripheral blood. Source of these receptors: an elderly man with acute or convalescent COVID-19.

The chain employs TRBV6-5 and TRBJ1-1, with D maybe TRBD1 (6 bases). The CDR3 is 14 residues long. V lost 6 bases to trimming and J lost 1 base, with 12 bases between them. The V gene's germline CDR1 is MNHEY and CDR2 SVGAGI. The CDR3 bases are TGTGCCAGCAGGGGGGGGACACCGAACACTGAAGCTTTCTTT. This sequence encodes CASRGGTPNTEAFF.

In this sample, this clone turned up once. The chain combines TRBV23-1 with TRBJ1-4; perhaps TRBD1 as D (5 bases). TRBV23-1 is treated as an ORF (open reading frame) with a function not yet certain. This CDR3 region has 19 residues. V dropped 3 bases and J dropped 4 bases, with 24 bases sitting between them. CDR3 coding DNA: TGCGCCAGCAGTCACTGGGGGAGGACACCGTCTCTCATTAATGAAAAACTGTTTTTT. Encoded protein: CASSHWGRTPSLINEKLFF.

This clone was seen only once. The chain joins TRBV5-6 to TRBJ2-1; 7 bases are a match to TRBD1. CDR3 length: 12 residues. The junction had 3 bases not matched to a gene; V was cut back by 4 bases and J by 8 bases. Looked up from germline, CDR1 is SGHDT and CDR2 is YYEEEE. In DNA form, the CDR3 reads TGTGCCAGCAGCCTACAGGGGTATGAGCAGTTCTTC. Translation gives CASSLQGYEQFF.

This rearrangement joins TRBV25-1 to TRBJ2-7; the match to TRBD2 covers 7 bases. Looked up from germline, CDR1 is MGHDK and CDR2 is SYGVNS. The CDR3 loop spans 16 amino acids. After removal of 2 bases from V and 1 base from J, the junction contained 8 bases not matched to a gene. CDR3: CASSEREGTSSYEQYF. The CDR3 DNA is TGTGCCAGCAGTGAAAGGGAGGGGACGTCTTCCTACGAGCAGTACTTC.

The chain has TRBV5-4 and TRBJ2-7, with D maybe TRBD2 (5 bases). Trimming left V 0 bases short and J 7 bases short, with 11 bases between. The CDR3 runs to 13 residues. From germline, CDR1 is SGHNT and CDR2 YYREEE (reference sequence). CDR3 DNA: TGTGCCAGCAGCTTGGATGGGAGAGGGGAGCAGTACTTC. This encodes CASSLDGRGEQYF.

The J gene is TRBJ1-2, the V gene TRBV5-1; 8 positions agree with TRBD1. CDR3 length: 13 residues. Trimming removed 6 bases from V and 7 bases from J; junction bases left unmatched: 8. Germline values: CDR1 SGHRS, CDR2 YFSETQ. The CDR3 loop reads CASTSDREVGYTF. The CDR3 DNA follows: TGCGCCAGCACCTCGGACAGGGAGGTTGGCTACACCTTC.

This chain's CDR3 is CASSLDPDRAVYEQYF. CDR3 sequence (DNA): TGTGCCAGCAGCTTAGACCCCGACAGGGCTGTCTACGAGCAGTACTTC. The chain is built from TRBV7-3 and TRBJ2-7; TRBD1 agrees at 7 bases. In germline, CDR1 is SGHTA, CDR2 FQGTGA. This CDR3 spans 16 amino acids. V lost 2 bases, J lost 3 bases, and 10 bases stayed unmatched.

In this sample, this clone turned up once. This chain joins TRBV11-2 and TRBJ2-7; possibly TRBD1 for D (6 bases). The CDR3 has 14 amino acids. Trimming removed 4 bases from V and 6 bases from J, with 16 bases in between. Germline loops: CDR1 SGHAT, CDR2 FQNNGV. The CDR3 nucleotides are TGTGCCAGCAGCTCAGGGGTCCCTACGGGCGAGCAGTACTTC. This codes for CASSSGVPTGEQYF.

The rearrangement links TRBV2 to TRBJ1-2; D remains ambiguous. The CDR3 extends over 14 amino acids. Between the trimmed V and J ends, which lost 3 bases and 3 bases, there was a span of 11 bases. Germline V gene data show CDR1 as SNHLY and CDR2 as FYNNEI. The CDR3 coding sequence is TGTGCCAGCAGTGACCCTAACAGAGACTATGGCTACACCTTC. Translated: CASSDPNRDYGYTF.

The rearrangement uses TRBV21-1 and TRBJ2-1; the DNA was not compared with TRBD2, the D call given in the table. TRBV21-1 is an annotated pseudogene. The CDR3 contains 13 residues. The CDR3 DNA reads as TGTGCCAGCCCAACTACATCCGACAATGAGCAGTTCTTC. Residues: CASPTTSDNEQFF.

This chain joins TRBV13 and TRBJ2-4; a weak D match, TRBD1 (6 bases). Per germline, CDR1 PRHDT and CDR2 FYEKMQ (reference sequence). V was shortened by 5 bases and J by 6 bases, with 11 bases between the two germline ends. The CDR3 is 13 residues long. The CDR3 sequence: CASSHGQINIQYF. For the CDR3, the DNA is TGTGCCAGCAGCCACGGACAGATAAACATTCAGTACTTC. The whole variable domain, remainder taken from reference TRBV13 and TRBJ2-4, is AAGVIQSPRHLIKEKRETATLKCYPIPRHDTVYWYQQGPGQDPQFLISFYEKMQSDKGSIPDRFSAQQFSDYHSELNMSSLELGDSALYFCASSHGQINIQYFGAGTRLSVL.

With respect to this clone: At one end the junction does not follow the germline gene, possibly because of a read error. The genes are TRBV5-8 and TRBJ1-2; maybe TRBD1 (6 bases). The CDR3 sequence is 9 residues long. Germline assignment: CDR1 SGHTS and CDR2 YDEGEE. CDR3 in DNA: TGTGCCAGCAGGGGGGCCAAAGACTTC. It specifies CASRGAKDF.

V is TRBV7-2 and J is TRBJ2-1; the match to TRBD2 covers 14 bases. Germline CDR1 SGHTA, CDR2 FQGNSA. This CDR3 comprises 17 residues. The V gene end was trimmed by 5 bases and the J gene end by 7 bases; junction bases not matched to a gene: 10. The CDR3 sequence is CASSNWATSGRENEQFF. The CDR3 DNA sequence: TGTGCCAGCAGCAATTGGGCGACTAGCGGGAGGGAGAATGAGCAGTTCTTC. Using reference TRBV7-2 and TRBJ2-1 for the parts outside the CDR3, the full variable domain is GAGVSQSPSNKVTEKGKDVELRCDPISGHTALYWYRQSLGQGLEFLIYFQGNSAPDKSGLPSDRFSAERTGGSVSTLTIQRTQQEDSAVYLCASSNWATSGRENEQFFGPGTRLTVL.